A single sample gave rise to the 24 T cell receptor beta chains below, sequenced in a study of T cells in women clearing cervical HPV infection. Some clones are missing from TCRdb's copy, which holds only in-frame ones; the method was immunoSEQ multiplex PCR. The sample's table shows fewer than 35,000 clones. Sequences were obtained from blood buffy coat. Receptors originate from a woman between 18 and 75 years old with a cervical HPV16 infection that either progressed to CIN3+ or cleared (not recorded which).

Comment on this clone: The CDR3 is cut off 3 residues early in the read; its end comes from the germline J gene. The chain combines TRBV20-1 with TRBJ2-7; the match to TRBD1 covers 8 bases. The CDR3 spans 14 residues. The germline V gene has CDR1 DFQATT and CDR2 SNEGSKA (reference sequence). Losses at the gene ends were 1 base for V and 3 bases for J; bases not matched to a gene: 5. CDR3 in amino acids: CSARGDRTIYEQYF. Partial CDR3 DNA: TGCAGTGCTAGAGGGGACAGGACGATCTACGAG.

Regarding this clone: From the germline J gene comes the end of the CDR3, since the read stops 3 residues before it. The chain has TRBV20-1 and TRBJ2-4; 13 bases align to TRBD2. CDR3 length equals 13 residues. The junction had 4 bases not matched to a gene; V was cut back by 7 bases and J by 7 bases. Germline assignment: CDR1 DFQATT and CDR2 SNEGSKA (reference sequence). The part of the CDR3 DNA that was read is TGCAGTGGAGGACTAGCGGGGGAGAACATT. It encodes CSGGLAGENI. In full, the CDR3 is CSGGLAGENIQYF.

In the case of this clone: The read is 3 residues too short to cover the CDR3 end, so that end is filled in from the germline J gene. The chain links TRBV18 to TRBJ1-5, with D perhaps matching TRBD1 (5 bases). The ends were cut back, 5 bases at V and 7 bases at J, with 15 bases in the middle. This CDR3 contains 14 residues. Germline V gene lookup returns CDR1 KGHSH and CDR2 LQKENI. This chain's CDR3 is CASSADLRGQPQHF. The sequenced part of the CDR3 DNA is TGTGCCAGCTCAGCGGACTTGCGGGGGCAGCCC.

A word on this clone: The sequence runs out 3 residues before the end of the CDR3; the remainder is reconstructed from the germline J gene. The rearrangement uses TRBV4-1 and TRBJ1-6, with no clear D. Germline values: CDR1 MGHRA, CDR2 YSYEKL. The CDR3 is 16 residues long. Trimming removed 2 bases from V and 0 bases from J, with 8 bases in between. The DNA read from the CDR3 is TGCGCCAGCAGCCAACAACAGAGCTCCTATAATTCACCC. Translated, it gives CASSQQQSSYNSP. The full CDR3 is CASSQQQSSYNSPLHF.

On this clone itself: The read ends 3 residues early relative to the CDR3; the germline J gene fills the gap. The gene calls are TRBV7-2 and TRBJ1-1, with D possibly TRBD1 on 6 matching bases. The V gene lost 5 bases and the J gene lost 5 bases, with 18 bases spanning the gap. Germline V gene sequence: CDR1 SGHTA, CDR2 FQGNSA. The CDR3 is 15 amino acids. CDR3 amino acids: CASSGEHRVGTEAFF. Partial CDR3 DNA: TGTGCCAGCAGCGGCGAGCACAGGGTGGGTACTGAA.

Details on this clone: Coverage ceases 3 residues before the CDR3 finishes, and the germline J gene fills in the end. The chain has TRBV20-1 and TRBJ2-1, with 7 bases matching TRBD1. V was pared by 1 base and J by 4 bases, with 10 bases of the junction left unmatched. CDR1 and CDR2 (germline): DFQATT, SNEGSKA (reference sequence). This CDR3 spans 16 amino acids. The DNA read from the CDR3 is TGCAGTGCTAGAGTTTCGGGACAGTCAATATACAATGAG. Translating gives CSARVSGQSIYNE. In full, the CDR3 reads CSARVSGQSIYNEQFF.

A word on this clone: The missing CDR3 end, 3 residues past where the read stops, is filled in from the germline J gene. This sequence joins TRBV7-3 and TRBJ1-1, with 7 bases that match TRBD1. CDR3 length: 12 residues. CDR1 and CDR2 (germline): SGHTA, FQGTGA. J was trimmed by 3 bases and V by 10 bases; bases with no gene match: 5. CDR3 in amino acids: CAKGARDTEAFF. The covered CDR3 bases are TGTGCCAAGGGGGCGAGGGACACTGAA. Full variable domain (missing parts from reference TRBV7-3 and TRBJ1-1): GAGVSQTPSNKVTEKGKYVELRCDPISGHTALYWYRQSLGQGPEFLIYFQGTGAADDSGLPNDRFFAVRPEGSVSTLKIQRTERGDSAVYLCAKGARDTEAFFGQGTRLTVV.

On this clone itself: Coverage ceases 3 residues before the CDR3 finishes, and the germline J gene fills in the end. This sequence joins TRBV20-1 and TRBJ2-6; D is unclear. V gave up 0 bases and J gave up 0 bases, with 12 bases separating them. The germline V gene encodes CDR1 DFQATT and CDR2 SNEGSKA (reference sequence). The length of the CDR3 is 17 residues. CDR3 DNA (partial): TGCAGTGCTAGAGACCGATATCTATCCTCTGGGGCCAACGTC. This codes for CSARDRYLSSGANV. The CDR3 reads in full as CSARDRYLSSGANVLTF.

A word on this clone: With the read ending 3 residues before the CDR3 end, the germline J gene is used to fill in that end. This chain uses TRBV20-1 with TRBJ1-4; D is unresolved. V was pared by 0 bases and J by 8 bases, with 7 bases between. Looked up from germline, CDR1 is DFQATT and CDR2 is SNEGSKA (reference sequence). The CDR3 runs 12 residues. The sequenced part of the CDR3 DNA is TGCAGTGCTAGAGATACGAGCGAAAAA. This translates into CSARDTSEK. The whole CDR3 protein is CSARDTSEKLFF.

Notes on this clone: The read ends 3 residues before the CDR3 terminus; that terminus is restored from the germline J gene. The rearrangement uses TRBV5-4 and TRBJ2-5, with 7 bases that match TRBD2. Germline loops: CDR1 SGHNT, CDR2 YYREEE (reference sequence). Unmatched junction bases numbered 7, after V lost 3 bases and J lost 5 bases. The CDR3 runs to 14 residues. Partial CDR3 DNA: TGTGCCAGCAGCTATTGGACTAGAACCGAGACC. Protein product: CASSYWTRTET. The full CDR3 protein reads CASSYWTRTETQYF.

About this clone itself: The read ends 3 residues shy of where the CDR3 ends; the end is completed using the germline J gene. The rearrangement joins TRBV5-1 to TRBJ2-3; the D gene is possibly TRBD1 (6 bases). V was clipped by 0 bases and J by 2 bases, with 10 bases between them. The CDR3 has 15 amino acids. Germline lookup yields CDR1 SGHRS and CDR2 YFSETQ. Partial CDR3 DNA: TGCGCCAGCAGCTTGGAACAGGGCATCACAGATACG. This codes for CASSLEQGITDT. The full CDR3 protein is CASSLEQGITDTQYF.

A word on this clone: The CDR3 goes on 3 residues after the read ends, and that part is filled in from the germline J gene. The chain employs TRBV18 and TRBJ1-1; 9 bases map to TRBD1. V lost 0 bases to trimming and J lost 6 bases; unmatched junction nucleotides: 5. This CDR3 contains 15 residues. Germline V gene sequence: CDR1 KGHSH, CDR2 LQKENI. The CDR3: CASSPPPGQGSEAFF. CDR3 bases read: TGTGCCAGCTCACCACCCCCGGGACAGGGTTCTGAA.

The CDR3: CASSLPTEQETQYF. The sequenced part of the CDR3 DNA is TGTGCCAGCTCACTTCCGACAGAGCAAGAGACC. The rearrangement uses TRBV18 and TRBJ2-5; D perhaps matches TRBD1 (5 bases). The read ends 3 residues early relative to the CDR3; the germline J gene fills the gap. The CDR3 sequence is 14 residues long. The germline V and J ends were trimmed by 4 bases and 2 bases, with 11 bases remaining between them. Looked up from germline, CDR1 is KGHSH and CDR2 is LQKENI.

CDR3 DNA, as far as it was read: TGTGCCTGGAGTGTAAAGGGGATACTCTCCTATAATTCACCC. Encoded protein: CAWSVKGILSYNSP. The CDR3 in full is CAWSVKGILSYNSPLHF. The chain couples TRBV30 to TRBJ1-6; TRBD1 is a possible D gene (5 bases). The read gets to within 3 residues of the CDR3 end, and the germline J gene fills in the rest. V was pared by 0 bases and J by 0 bases, with 12 bases between. The CDR3 is made up of 17 amino acids. Germline V gene sequence: CDR1 GTSNPN, CDR2 SVGIG (reference sequence).

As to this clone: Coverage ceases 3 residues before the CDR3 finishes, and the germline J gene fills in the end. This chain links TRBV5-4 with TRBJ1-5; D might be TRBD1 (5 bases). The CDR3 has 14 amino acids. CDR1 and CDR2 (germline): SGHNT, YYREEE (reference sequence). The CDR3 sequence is CASSLGLAGDPQHF. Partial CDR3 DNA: TGTGCCAGCAGCCTGGGACTAGCGGGAGATCCC.

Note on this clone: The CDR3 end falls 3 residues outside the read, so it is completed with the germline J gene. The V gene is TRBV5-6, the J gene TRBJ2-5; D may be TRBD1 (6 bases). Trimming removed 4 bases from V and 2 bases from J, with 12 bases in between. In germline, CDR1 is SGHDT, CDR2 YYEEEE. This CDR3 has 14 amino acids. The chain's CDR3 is CASSPVGQQETQYF. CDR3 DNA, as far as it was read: TGTGCCAGCAGCCCGGTGGGACAACAAGAGACC. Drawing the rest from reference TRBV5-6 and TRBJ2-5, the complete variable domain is DAGVTQSPTHLIKTRGQQVTLRCSPKSGHDTVSWYQQALGQGPQFIFQYYEEEERQRGNFPDRFSGHQFPNYSSELNVNALLLGDSALYLCASSPVGQQETQYFGPGTRLLVL.

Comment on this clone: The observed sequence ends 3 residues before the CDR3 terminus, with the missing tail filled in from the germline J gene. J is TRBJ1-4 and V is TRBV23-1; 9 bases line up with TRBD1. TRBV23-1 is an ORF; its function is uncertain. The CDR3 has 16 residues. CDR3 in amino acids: CASSHRRQGENSPLFF. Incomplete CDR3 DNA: TGCGCCAGCAGTCACCGGCGACAGGGGGAGAATTCACCA.

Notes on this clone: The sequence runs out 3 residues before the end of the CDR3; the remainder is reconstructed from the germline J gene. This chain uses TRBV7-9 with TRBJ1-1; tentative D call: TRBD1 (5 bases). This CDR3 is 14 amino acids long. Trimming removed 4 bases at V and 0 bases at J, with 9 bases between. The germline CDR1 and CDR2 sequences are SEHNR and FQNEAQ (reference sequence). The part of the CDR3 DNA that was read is TGTGCCAGCAGCTCCCAAGGGGTGAACACTGAA. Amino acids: CASSSQGVNTE. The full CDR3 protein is CASSSQGVNTEAFF.

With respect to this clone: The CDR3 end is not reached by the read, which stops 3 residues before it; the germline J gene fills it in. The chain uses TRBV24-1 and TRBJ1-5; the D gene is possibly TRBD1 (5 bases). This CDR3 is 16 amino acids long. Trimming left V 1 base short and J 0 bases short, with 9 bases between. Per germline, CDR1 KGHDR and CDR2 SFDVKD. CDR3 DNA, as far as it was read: TGTGCCACCAGTGATTTCAGAGGGGATAGCAATCAGCCC. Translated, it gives CATSDFRGDSNQP. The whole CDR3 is CATSDFRGDSNQPQHF.

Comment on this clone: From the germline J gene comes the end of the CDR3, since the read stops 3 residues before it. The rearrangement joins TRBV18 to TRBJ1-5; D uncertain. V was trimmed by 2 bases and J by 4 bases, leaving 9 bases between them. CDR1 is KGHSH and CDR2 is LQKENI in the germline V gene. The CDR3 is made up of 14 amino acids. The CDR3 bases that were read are TGTGCCAGCTCACCAGAATCAGCGAATCAGCCC. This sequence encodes CASSPESANQP. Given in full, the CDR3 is CASSPESANQPQHF. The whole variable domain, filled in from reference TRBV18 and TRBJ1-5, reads NAGVMQNPRHLVRRRGQEARLRCSPMKGHSHVYWYRQLPEEGLKFMVYLQKENIIDESGMPKERFSAEFPKEGPSILRIQQVVRGDSAAYFCASSPESANQPQHFGDGTRLSIL.

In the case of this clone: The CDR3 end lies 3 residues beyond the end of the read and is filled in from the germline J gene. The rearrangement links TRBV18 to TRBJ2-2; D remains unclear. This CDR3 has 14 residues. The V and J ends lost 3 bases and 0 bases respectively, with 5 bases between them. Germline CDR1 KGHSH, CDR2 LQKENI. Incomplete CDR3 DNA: TGTGCCAGCTCACCGTACTCGAACACCGGGGAG. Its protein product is CASSPYSNTGE. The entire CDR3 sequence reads CASSPYSNTGELFF. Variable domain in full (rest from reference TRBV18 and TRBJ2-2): NAGVMQNPRHLVRRRGQEARLRCSPMKGHSHVYWYRQLPEEGLKFMVYLQKENIIDESGMPKERFSAEFPKEGPSILRIQQVVRGDSAAYFCASSPYSNTGELFFGEGSRLTVL.

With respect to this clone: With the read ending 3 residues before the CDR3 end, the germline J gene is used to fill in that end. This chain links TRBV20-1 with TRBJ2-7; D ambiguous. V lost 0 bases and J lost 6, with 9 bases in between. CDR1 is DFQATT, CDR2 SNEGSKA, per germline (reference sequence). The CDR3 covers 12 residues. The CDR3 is CSARDLGSEQYF. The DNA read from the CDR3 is TGCAGTGCTAGAGATCTCGGTTCCGAG.

CDR3 DNA, as far as it was read: TGTGCCAGCAGCACCCGGGACAGGGAAGAGACC. It specifies CASSTRDREET. The full CDR3 protein reads CASSTRDREETQYF. V and J are TRBV7-9 and TRBJ2-5, with 9 bases lining up with TRBD1. Read coverage stops 3 residues before the CDR3 terminus; the germline J gene supplies the remainder. Germline V lookup: CDR1 SEHNR, CDR2 FQNEAQ (reference sequence). The CDR3 covers 14 residues. Germline trimming cut 5 bases from V and 3 bases from J; bases unmatched to any gene: 4.

CDR3 DNA (partial): TGTGCCAGCAGCAGCTCTCAGGGGGTTGAAAAA. Amino acids: CASSSSQGVEK. The full CDR3 is CASSSSQGVEKLFF. The chain combines TRBV7-9 with TRBJ1-4; 7 positions match TRBD1. The read terminates 3 residues ahead of where the CDR3 ends, so the germline J gene completes it. V lost 5 bases, J lost 7 bases, and 7 bases stayed unmatched. The germline V gene has CDR1 SEHNR and CDR2 FQNEAQ (reference sequence). This CDR3 region has 14 residues.